This T cell receptor beta chain emerged from a study of cytomegalovirus exposure and HLA in healthy donors. Findings of the study overall: Earlier findings revealed that most TCR beta V segments proved productive either about 87% or about 30% of the time. In a later analysis, the majority of CMV-associated beta chains seemingly showed HLA restriction.

V was trimmed by 3 bases and J by 14 bases, leaving 15 bases between them. CDR1 and CDR2 from the germline V gene are SGHRS and YFSETQ. The CDR3 loop spans 12 amino acids. Remarks on this clone: Its antigen remains unidentified.

Everyone who donated was a healthy bone marrow donor. The PCR made use of 60 Vbeta and 13 Jbeta primers. In the original processing: As a later analysis found, there were 60 million to 90 million unique TCR beta chains, of which roughly 11 million were shared. The protocol was immunoSEQ multiplex PCR, while the TCRdb copy is restricted to in-frame clones and leaves out a portion. V and J calls and clone size come straight from that table; D and trimming were deduced from the DNA. The data show approximately 100,000 clones, with 80% to 85% seen just once and 1.4% to 1.5% held by the top ten. Sequenced input: PBMCs. The rearrangement joins TRBV5-1 to TRBJ2-1; D is possibly TRBD1 (5 bases). This receptor was identified in a man aged 35 to 55 in good health and CMV-seronegative. The CDR3 bases are TGCGCCAGCAGCTCCCGTGCAGGGTGGGAGTTCTTC. Amino acids: CASSSRAGWEFF.